This T cell receptor (beta chain) was captured in a study of cytomegalovirus exposure and HLA in healthy donors. The CDR3 has 16 amino acids. CDR1 is LNHDA and CDR2 is SQIVND in the germline V gene (reference sequence). V lost 7 bases and J lost 0, with 18 bases in between. A single count supports this clone. The table came from immunoSEQ multiplex PCR; TCRdb's copy has only in-frame clones and leaves some out. The data contain about 130,000 clones, approximately 91% of them singletons. The J gene is TRBJ1-1, the V gene TRBV19; D is perhaps TRBD1 (6 bases). The clonotype was recovered from a man aged 25 to 40 in good health and CMV-seronegative. The specimen was PBMCs. CDR3 bases: TGTGCCAGTAATAAGATAACAGGGTTTATGAACACTGAAGCTTTCTTT. It yields the protein CASNKITGFMNTEAFF.